The clone carrying this T cell receptor beta chain was seen at least ten times. Trimming shortened V by 6 bases and J by 2 bases, and 11 bases separated the two germline ends. Germline CDR1 reads MNHEY; CDR2 reads SVGAGI. The CDR3 is made up of 13 amino acids. TCRdb re-called the RT-PCR reads through MiXCR, storing one row per CDR3 protein. The sample carries about 680,000 distinct CDR3 sequences, approximately 15% recorded once. The chain joins TRBV6-5 to TRBJ2-7, with TRBD2 as a possible D gene (5 bases). The sequence derives from a female donor in good health, serving as a healthy control. Material: memory CD4+ T cells from blood. The CDR3 sequence is CASSRGLAYEQYF. CDR3 DNA: TGTGCCAGCAGCCGAGGACTTGCCTACGAGCAGTACTTC.